The TCR beta chain under discussion was sequenced for a study of OX40 agonist ivuxolimab in advanced cancers. Study background: Every 2 weeks, patients received ivuxolimab intravenously, dosed at 0.01 to 10 mg/kg. Study-wide points: No antigen was identified for the clonally expanded peripheral T cells. Both CD4+ and CD8+ T cell populations in blood had undergone clonal expansion by week 6 at 0.1 to 3.0 mg/kg.

Germline V gene data show CDR1 as SNHLY and CDR2 as FYNNEI. The J segment lost 2 bases and the V segment lost 10 bases, leaving 4 bases of the junction unmatched. This CDR3 has 13 residues. Only in-frame clones appear in the TCRdb table, and some are missing; sequencing was by immunoSEQ multiplex PCR. The table has about 83,000 clones, under 95% seen once. The sampling schedule covered blood at baseline, cycle 4 day 1, and cycle 7 day 1. To note about this clone: Its antigen is not known.

This sample comprised CD4+ or CD8+ T cells sorted from blood, obtained in a trial of the OX40 agonist ivuxolimab. The genes are TRBV2 and TRBJ2-1; TRBD1 matches at 8 bases. The receptor's source is an adult with an advanced solid tumor such as melanoma, head and neck, liver or kidney cancer. CDR3 in amino acids: CATRGLTYNEQFF. The CDR3 DNA sequence: TGTGCCACCAGGGGGCTTACCTACAATGAGCAGTTCTTC.